This is a list of T cell receptor beta chains from one sample in a study of blood T cell repertoires in COVID-19. The table came from immunoSEQ multiplex PCR; TCRdb's copy has only in-frame clones and leaves some out. The table lists nearly 250,000 clones, about 89% of them singletons. Sequenced: peripheral blood. These receptors all come from a woman aged 55-70 years who had recovered from COVID-19. Each CDR3 is given with its conserved first and last residue. D genes are given only for firm matches. Some rows mark clone size as missing; the rest say once, few, many or name a class of expanded clone.

length	size	D	V	J	DNA	CDR3
13	.	TRBD1	TRBV12-3/TRBV12-4	TRBJ2-7	TGTGCCAGCAGTCACAGGGGGCTCTACGAGCAGTACTTC	CASSHRGLYEQYF
16	.	.	TRBV7-2	TRBJ1-5	TGTGCCAGCAGCTTAGCGGGGGGGCGTTCAGGTCAGCCCCAGCATTTT	CASSLAGGRSGQPQHF
12	.	TRBD2	TRBV7-2	TRBJ2-5	TGTGCCAGCAGCTTAGATCGGGGGGCCCAGTACTTC	CASSLDRGAQYF
15	.	.	TRBV7-2	TRBJ2-7	TGTGCCAGCAGCCCCGTAGGGCTAGGGGACTACGAGCAGTACTTC	CASSPVGLGDYEQYF
18	.	.	TRBV6-6	TRBJ1-2	TGTGCCAGCAGCCGAGGAGGGAACTACGTCCTGGCGGGCTATGGCTACACCTTC	CASSRGGNYVLAGYGYTF
13	.	.	TRBV28	TRBJ1-1	TGTGCCAGCAGTTGGGCCCAGAACACTGAAGCTTTCTTT	CASSWAQNTEAFF
14	.	.	TRBV9	TRBJ1-1	TGTGCCAGCAGCGTAGGGGCCATGAACACTGAAGCTTTCTTT	CASSVGAMNTEAFF
15	.	.	TRBV3-1/TRBV3-2	TRBJ2-7	TGTGCCAGCAGCCAAGACTTGAGCCTTACCTACGAGCAGTACTTC	CASSQDLSLTYEQYF
15	.	TRBD1	TRBV9	TRBJ2-5	TGTGCCAGCAGCGTAGACAGGGGGCAGGGAGAGACCCAGTACTTC	CASSVDRGQGETQYF
14	.	TRBD1	TRBV7-3	TRBJ1-2	TGTGCCAGCAGACCGACAGGGGGTGACTATGGCTACACCTTC	CASRPTGGDYGYTF
15	.	TRBD2	TRBV4-3	TRBJ2-5	TGCGCCAGCAGCCAAGTAGCGGGGGAGCAAGAGACCCAGTACTTC	CASSQVAGEQETQYF
14	few	.	TRBV7-9	TRBJ1-4	TGTGCCAGCAGCTTCAGGGGAACTAATGAAAAACTGTTTTTT	CASSFRGTNEKLFF
12	.	.	TRBV3-1/TRBV3-2	TRBJ1-3	TGTGCCAGCAGCCAAGATCGGTACACCATATATTTT	CASSQDRYTIYF
13	once	.	TRBV6-5	TRBJ1-1	TGTGCCACCTTCTTGGATTACGAGGGTGAAGCTTTCTTT	CATFLDYEGEAFF
15	.	TRBD1	TRBV27	TRBJ1-6	TGTGCCAGCAGTCCCTACAGGGGGTTAAGATTGCCCCTCCACTTT	CASSPYRGLRLPLHF
14	.	.	TRBV5-1	TRBJ1-2	TGCGCCAGCAGCTTTACCCAGGGTGGGAAGGGCTACACCTTC	CASSFTQGGKGYTF
14	.	TRBD1	TRBV7-2	TRBJ1-1	TGTGCCAGCAGCGGACAGGGCCCGGGCACTGAAGCTTTCTTT	CASSGQGPGTEAFF
13	.	.	TRBV7-3	TRBJ2-7	TGTGCCAGCAGCTTCACCGGAGACTACGAGCAGTACTTC	CASSFTGDYEQYF
15	.	TRBD2	TRBV5-1	TRBJ2-7	TGCGCCAGCAGCGTACTAGCTGGGAGCGGGGGCGAGCAGTACTTC	CASSVLAGSGGEQYF
15	.	.	TRBV4-2	TRBJ1-3	TGTGCCAGCAGCCAAGATAAGGGGGCTGGAAACACCATATATTTT	CASSQDKGAGNTIYF
14	few	.	TRBV7-8	TRBJ1-5	TGTGCCAGCAGCTTAATGACAGACAATCAGCCCCAGCATTTT	CASSLMTDNQPQHF
14	few	.	TRBV10-3	TRBJ1-5	TGTGCCATCGCCGCACACGATAGCAATCAGCCCCAGCATTTT	CAIAAHDSNQPQHF
14	.	.	TRBV5-4	TRBJ1-2	TGTGCCAGCAGCTTGGGTGCAGGGGAAGTCGGCTACACCTTC	CASSLGAGEVGYTF
14	.	.	TRBV20-1	TRBJ1-1	TGCAGTGCCAGTTGGGGAGGGGCGGGGACTGAAGCTTTCTTT	CSASWGGAGTEAFF
14	.	TRBD2	TRBV29-1	TRBJ2-7	TGCAGCGTTCATCATAGCGGGGGCCAAGACGAGCAGTACTTC	CSVHHSGGQDEQYF
14	.	.	TRBV5-6	TRBJ2-7	TGTGCCAGCAGCTTGCAAGGGAGGCCATACGAGCAGTACTTC	CASSLQGRPYEQYF
14	.	.	TRBV2	TRBJ1-3	TGTGCCAGCAGTGGGCAGGGTGGTGGAAACACCATATATTTT	CASSGQGGGNTIYF
13	.	TRBD1	TRBV6-5	TRBJ2-1	TGTGCCAGCACTAGACAGGGGAACAATGAGCAGTTCTTC	CASTRQGNNEQFF
16	.	TRBD1	TRBV19	TRBJ2-2	TGTGCCAGTACCTCGAGGGGTGTTCAGGGGGCCGGGGAGCTGTTTTTT	CASTSRGVQGAGELFF
14	once	.	TRBV25-1	TRBJ1-2	TGTGCCAGCAGTGACTGGGACACCTTTTATGGCTACACCTTC	CASSDWDTFYGYTF
13	.	.	TRBV11-3	TRBJ2-5	TGTGCCAGCAGCCGGAACGGGCAAGAGACCCAGTACTTC	CASSRNGQETQYF
14	.	.	TRBV11-2	TRBJ1-2	TGTGCCAGCAGCTTCTCGTCCGGTAACTATGGCTACACCTTC	CASSFSSGNYGYTF
14	.	.	TRBV27	TRBJ1-5	TGTGCCAGCAGTCCACAGGGCCTCAATCAGCCCCAGCATTTT	CASSPQGLNQPQHF
16	.	TRBD1	TRBV5-6	TRBJ2-5	TGTGCCAGCAGCCCTACTATACAGGGGGCATGGGAGACCCAGTACTTC	CASSPTIQGAWETQYF
14	.	.	TRBV9	TRBJ2-2	TGTGCCAGCAGCGTCGGGACGAACACCGGGGAGCTGTTTTTT	CASSVGTNTGELFF
15	.	.	TRBV3-1/TRBV3-2	TRBJ1-2	TGTGCCAGCAGCCAAGATTTGGTAGCTACTTATGGCTACACCTTC	CASSQDLVATYGYTF
17	.	TRBD2	TRBV18	TRBJ2-1	TGTGCCAGCTCACCGGGGGGGAGCGGGGCTCTCTACAATGAGCAGTTCTTC	CASSPGGSGALYNEQFF
13	.	.	TRBV7-2	TRBJ2-7	TGTGCCAGCAGCTTGAGGAGGGCCCACGAGCAGTACTTC	CASSLRRAHEQYF
17	.	TRBD1	TRBV5-6	TRBJ2-5	TGTGCCAGCAGCTTGGAAAGGAGACAGGGGAGAAAAGAGACCCAGTACTTC	CASSLERRQGRKETQYF
14	.	TRBD1	TRBV7-9	TRBJ1-6	TGTGCCAGCAGTTTCACAGGGGTTAATTCACCCCTCCACTTT	CASSFTGVNSPLHF
15	.	.	TRBV2	TRBJ2-1	TGTGCCAGCAGTGGTCCGGGGGGACAGGACAATGAGCAGTTCTTC	CASSGPGGQDNEQFF
16	.	TRBD2	TRBV27	TRBJ2-4	TGTGCCAGCAGTTTAAGTGGACTAGCGGGATTACACATTCAGTACTTC	CASSLSGLAGLHIQYF
16	.	TRBD2	TRBV6-5	TRBJ2-1	TGTGCCAGCAGTTACTCGGGTAGCGGGGTGGAGTATGAGCAGTTCTTC	CASSYSGSGVEYEQFF
12	.	TRBD2	TRBV28	TRBJ2-7	TGTGCCAGCAGAAGACTAGCCGGCGAGCAGTACTTC	CASRRLAGEQYF
14	.	.	TRBV28	TRBJ2-1	TGTGCCAGCAGTTTAGGCGGGACCTACAATGAGCAGTTCTTC	CASSLGGTYNEQFF
13	.	.	TRBV24-1	TRBJ1-1	TGTGCCACCAGTGAAGGCAGGGACACTGAAGCTTTCTTT	CATSEGRDTEAFF
14	.	.	TRBV11-3	TRBJ2-3	TGTGCCAGCAGCCCAGGGGTGCGCGGAGATACGCAGTATTTT	CASSPGVRGDTQYF
14	.	TRBD1	TRBV19	TRBJ2-7	TGTGCCAGTAGTATCTCGGAGACAGGGTTCGAGCAGTACTTC	CASSISETGFEQYF
14	few	.	TRBV19	TRBJ2-2	TGTGCCAGTACTGAACAGGGAAACACCGGGGAGCTGTTTTTT	CASTEQGNTGELFF
14	few	TRBD1	TRBV24-1	TRBJ2-1	TGTGCCACCAGTGAGGATCCCAGGGGGACTGAGCAGTTCTTC	CATSEDPRGTEQFF
16	.	TRBD1	TRBV24-1	TRBJ1-5	TGTGCCACCAGTGATTCGCGACAGGGGCTGGGGCAGCCCCAGCATTTT	CATSDSRQGLGQPQHF
13	.	.	TRBV6-5	TRBJ1-1	TGTGCCAGCAGGCTACAGGAGGGCACTGAAGCTTTCTTT	CASRLQEGTEAFF
16	.	TRBD2	TRBV28	TRBJ2-7	TGTGCCAGCAGTGGGGGACTAGCGGCGGACTCCTACGAGCAGTACTTC	CASSGGLAADSYEQYF
13	.	.	TRBV11-3	TRBJ2-3	TGTGCCAGCAGCCCATCCAGAAGAAATACGCAGTATTTT	CASSPSRRNTQYF